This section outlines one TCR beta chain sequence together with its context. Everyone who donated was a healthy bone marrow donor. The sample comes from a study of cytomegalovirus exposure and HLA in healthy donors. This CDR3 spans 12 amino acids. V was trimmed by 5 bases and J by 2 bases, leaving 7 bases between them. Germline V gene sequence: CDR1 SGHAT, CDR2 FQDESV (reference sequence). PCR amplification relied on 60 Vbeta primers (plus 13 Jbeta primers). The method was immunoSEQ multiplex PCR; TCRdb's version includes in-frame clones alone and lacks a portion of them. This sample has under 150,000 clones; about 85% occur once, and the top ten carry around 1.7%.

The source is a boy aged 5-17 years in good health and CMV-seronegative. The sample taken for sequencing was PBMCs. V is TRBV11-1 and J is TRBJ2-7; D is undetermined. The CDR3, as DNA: TGTGCCAGCAGCATCGACACCTACGAGCAGTACTTC. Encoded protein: CASSIDTYEQYF.